This paragraph reports one TCR beta chain. Its recognized antigen is unknown. Per-base qualities were not stored, and no clone one base away is much larger. Receptors were amplified or captured by the immunoSEQ multiplex PCR assay. The authors' pipeline ran thus. A statistical classification framework was built for diagnosing cytomegalovirus status from the catalog of TCR beta chain sequences. TCRdb mirrors the immuneACCESS table, restricted to in-frame sequences. Some clones are absent from its copies; in checked studies, under half trace to an unresolved V gene, and the reason for the others is unknown. V and J calls and clone size are given by that table; D and trimming were obtained from the DNA. The sample profile shows 150,000 to 200,000 clones; about 82% of them were found once. Clones ranked in the top ten supply 1.4% to 1.5% of the sample. V and J are truncated by 7 bases and 3 bases respectively, leaving an intervening sequence of 13 bases. Based on the germline V gene, the CDR1 and CDR2 sequences are MNHNS and SASEGT. There are 13 amino acids in the CDR3, from cysteine to phenylalanine inclusive. Only CDR3 DNA is held: 39 bases, read in frame from base 1.

This sample is drawn from a study of cytomegalovirus exposure and HLA in healthy donors (dated 2017 in TCRdb). Turning to the overall study: According to a later analysis, the roughly 130 validation repertoires were produced on the same platform as the roughly 700 repertoires of the first cohort. The aim of the study was to test whether cataloging public T cell receptors could identify signatures of past pathogen exposure. A separate validation cohort of roughly 130 different subjects was used in addition to the 666-subject first cohort. High-throughput TCR immunosequencing, statistical association of individual TCRs with disease status, and machine learning were combined to predict cytomegalovirus infection status. Results the study describes overall, beyond this receptor: In the study, 150 to 200 TCR beta chains were listed as associated with cytomegalovirus. While some public TCRs were present in many individuals, most TCR sequences turned up only very rarely across donors. In vitro tests confirmed that a few of the cytomegalovirus-associated TCR beta chains recognize cytomegalovirus antigens. The authors suggested that the approach could potentially be generalized to other disease states and immunological phenotypes. Subsequent analysis determined that TCRs grouped into clusters in the first cohort also showed a tendency toward co-occurrence across the roughly 110 validation repertoires, and approximately 94% of cluster scores exceeded 0. In both the original and validation cohorts, the classifier was reported to diagnose cytomegalovirus status with high specificity and sensitivity. The validation cohort had no HLA typing available for a later analysis, so co-occurrence within that cohort was assessed over all 130 or so repertoires.

The donors belonged to the validation cohort of around 130 subjects, which was separate from the approximately 700-subject first cohort. The sample was PBMCs. This receptor was identified in a woman younger than 30 in good health and CMV-seronegative. The chain couples TRBV6-1 to TRBJ2-7, with the D gene not confidently named. The CDR3 region reads CASIGTANYEQYF. The nucleotide sequence is TGTGCCAGCATCGGTACCGCCAACTACGAGCAGTACTTC.